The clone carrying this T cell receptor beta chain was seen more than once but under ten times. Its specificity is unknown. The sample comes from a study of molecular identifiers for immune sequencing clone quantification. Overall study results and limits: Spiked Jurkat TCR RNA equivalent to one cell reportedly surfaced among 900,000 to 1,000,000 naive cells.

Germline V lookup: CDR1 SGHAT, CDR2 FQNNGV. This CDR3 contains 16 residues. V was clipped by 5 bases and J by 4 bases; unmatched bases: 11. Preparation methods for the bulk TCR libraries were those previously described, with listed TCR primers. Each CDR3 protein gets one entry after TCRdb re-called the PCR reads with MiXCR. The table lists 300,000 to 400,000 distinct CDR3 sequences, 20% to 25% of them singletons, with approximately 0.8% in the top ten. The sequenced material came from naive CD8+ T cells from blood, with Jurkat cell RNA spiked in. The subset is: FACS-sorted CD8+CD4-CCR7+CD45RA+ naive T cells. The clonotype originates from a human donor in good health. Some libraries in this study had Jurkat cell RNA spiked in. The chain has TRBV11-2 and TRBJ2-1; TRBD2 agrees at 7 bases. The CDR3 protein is CASSPSHTSAYNEQFF. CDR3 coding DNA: TGTGCCAGCAGCCCCTCCCATACTAGCGCTTACAATGAGCAGTTCTTC.